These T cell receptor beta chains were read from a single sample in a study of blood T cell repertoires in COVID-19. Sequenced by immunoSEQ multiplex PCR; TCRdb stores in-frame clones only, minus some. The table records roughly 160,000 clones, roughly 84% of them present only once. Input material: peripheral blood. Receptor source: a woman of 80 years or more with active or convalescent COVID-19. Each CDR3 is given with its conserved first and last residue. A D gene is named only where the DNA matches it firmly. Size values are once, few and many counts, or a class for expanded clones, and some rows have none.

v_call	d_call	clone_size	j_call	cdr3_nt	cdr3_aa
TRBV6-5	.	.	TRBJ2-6	TGTGCCAGCAGTTACGCAGGGGCTGGGGCCAACGTCCTGACTTTC	CASSYAGAGANVLTF
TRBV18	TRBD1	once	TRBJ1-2	TGTGCCAGCTCACTCACTCAGGGGGCCTCCTATGGCTACACCTTC	CASSLTQGASYGYTF
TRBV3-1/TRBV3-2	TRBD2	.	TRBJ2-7	TGTGCCAGCAGCCTTACTAGCGGGAGCCACGAGCAGTACTTC	CASSLTSGSHEQYF
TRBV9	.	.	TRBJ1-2	TGTGCCAGCAGCGTCGAATCCAGGGCTGGCTACACCTTC	CASSVESRAGYTF
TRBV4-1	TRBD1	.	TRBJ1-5	TGCGCCAGCAGCCAAGTAGCCGGGACAGGGAATCAGCCCCAGCATTTT	CASSQVAGTGNQPQHF
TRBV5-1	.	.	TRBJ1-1	TGCGCCAGCAGCTTACCCGGGACACTGAACACTGAAGCTTTCTTT	CASSLPGTLNTEAFF
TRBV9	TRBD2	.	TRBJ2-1	TGTGCCAGCAGCGTAGCTCCAGCGGGAGGGCCTATGGATGAGCAGTTCTTC	CASSVAPAGGPMDEQFF
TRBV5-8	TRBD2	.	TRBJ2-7	TGTGCCAGCAGCTCCCGCCGGGACTACGTATACGAGCAGTACTTC	CASSSRRDYVYEQYF
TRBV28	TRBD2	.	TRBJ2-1	TGTGCCAGCAGTGCTAGCGGGAGCGGCGACAATGAGCAGTTCTTC	CASSASGSGDNEQFF
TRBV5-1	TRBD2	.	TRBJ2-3	TGCGCCAGCAGCGGGAATAGCGGGAACACAGATACGCAGTATTTT	CASSGNSGNTDTQYF
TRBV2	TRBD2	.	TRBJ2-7	TGTGCCAGCAGTGAAGGTCAGGGAGGGGTCTACGAGCAGTACTTC	CASSEGQGGVYEQYF
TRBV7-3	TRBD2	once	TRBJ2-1	TGTGCCAGCAGCGCCGCCTCTAGCGGCGAGCAGTTCTTC	CASSAASSGEQFF
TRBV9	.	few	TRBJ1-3	TGTGCCAGCAGCGTAGGGTCGTCGACAGGTTACTCTGGAAACACCATATATTTT	CASSVGSSTGYSGNTIYF
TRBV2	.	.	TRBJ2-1	TGTGCCAGCAGTGGCGATGGGCCCTCCTACAATGAGCAGTTCTTC	CASSGDGPSYNEQFF
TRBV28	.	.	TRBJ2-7	TGTGCCAGCAGTTCCTGGACTAACCACGAGCAGTACTTC	CASSSWTNHEQYF
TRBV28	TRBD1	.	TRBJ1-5	TGTGCCAGCAGCACGGACAGGGGGCTTAAATGGGGCAATCAGCCCCAGCATTTT	CASSTDRGLKWGNQPQHF
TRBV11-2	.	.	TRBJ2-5	TGTGCCAGCAGCTTAGATCAAATAGCGGCAGAGACCCAGTACTTC	CASSLDQIAAETQYF
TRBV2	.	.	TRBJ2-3	TGTGCCAGCACAGTCGCAGATACGCAGTATTTT	CASTVADTQYF
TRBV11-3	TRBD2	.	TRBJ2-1	TGTGCCAGCAGCTTAGGACTAGCGCCATACAATGAGCAGTTCTTC	CASSLGLAPYNEQFF
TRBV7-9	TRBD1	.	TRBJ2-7	TGTGCCAGCAGCGTTACAGGGGAAGGAGAGCAGTACTTC	CASSVTGEGEQYF
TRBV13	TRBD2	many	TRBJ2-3	TGTGCCAGCAGCCTGGGGACTAGCGAGACGTATTTT	CASSLGTSETYF
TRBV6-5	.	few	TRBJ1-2	TGTGCCAGCAAACGAGGGGGTTACGATGGCTACACCTTC	CASKRGGYDGYTF
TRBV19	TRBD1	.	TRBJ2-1	TGTGCCAGTAGTTCCGACAGGGGGCGTCTCTACAATGAGCAGTTCTTC	CASSSDRGRLYNEQFF
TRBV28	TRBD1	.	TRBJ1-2	TGTGCCAGCAGTTCCAGGGGGCCGTATTATGGCTACACCTTC	CASSSRGPYYGYTF
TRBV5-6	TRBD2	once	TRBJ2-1	TGTGCCAGCAGCGCGGGACTAGATTACAATGAGCAGTTCTTC	CASSAGLDYNEQFF
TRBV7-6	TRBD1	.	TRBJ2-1	TGTGCCAGCAGCTTAGCAGCAGGGGGCGTACACAATGAGCAGTTCTTC	CASSLAAGGVHNEQFF
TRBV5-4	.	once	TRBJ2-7	TGTGCCAGCAGCCATAGTCCGGCCTACGAGCAGTACTTC	CASSHSPAYEQYF
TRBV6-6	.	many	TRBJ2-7	TGTGCCAGCAGTTACACTGGACAGGAGCAGTACTTC	CASSYTGQEQYF
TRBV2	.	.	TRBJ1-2	TGTGCCAGCGGGGCGGAATACTATGGCTACACCTTC	CASGAEYYGYTF
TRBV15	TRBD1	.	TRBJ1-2	TGTGCCACCAGCAGGGAGGACAGGGGATTGCTCTATGGCTACACCTTC	CATSREDRGLLYGYTF
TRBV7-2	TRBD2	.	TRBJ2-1	TGTGCCAGCAGCTTAGCGCCCCCCGGTAATAGCGGGAGAAATGAGCAGTTCTTC	CASSLAPPGNSGRNEQFF
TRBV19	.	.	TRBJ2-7	TGTGCCAGTAGTATAGTGGCGGATAGCTCCTACGAGCAGTACTTC	CASSIVADSSYEQYF
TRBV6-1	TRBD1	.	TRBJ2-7	TGTGCCAGCAGTGAACTGGGGGACAGCTCCTACGAGCAGTACTTC	CASSELGDSSYEQYF
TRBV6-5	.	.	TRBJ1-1	TGTGCCAGCAGTTACCGTGGGGTTCAGGGCACTGAAGCTTTCTTT	CASSYRGVQGTEAFF
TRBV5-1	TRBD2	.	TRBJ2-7	TGCGCCAGCAGCTTGGGGGTTGCGGGAGTCGATGAGCAGTACTTC	CASSLGVAGVDEQYF
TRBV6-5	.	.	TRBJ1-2	TGTGCCAGCAGGACAGGCAAGAACTATGGCTACACCTTC	CASRTGKNYGYTF
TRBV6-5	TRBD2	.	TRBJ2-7	TGTGCCAGCAGACCCTCGGGGGGGACCTACGAGCAGTACTTC	CASRPSGGTYEQYF
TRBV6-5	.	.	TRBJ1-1	TGTGCCAGCAAAGAAACGCGGACAGAGAACACTGAAGCTTTCTTT	CASKETRTENTEAFF
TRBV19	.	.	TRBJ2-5	TGTGCCAGTAGTATAGTCCCCCTCGGGATAGGAGGGGAGACCCAGTACTTC	CASSIVPLGIGGETQYF
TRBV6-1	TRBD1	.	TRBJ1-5	TGTGCCAGCAGTGTGAACAGGGGATACCTTAGCAATCAGCCCCAGCATTTT	CASSVNRGYLSNQPQHF
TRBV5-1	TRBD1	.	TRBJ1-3	TGCGCCAGCAGCGTCGGGGGACAGGGGATTTTTGGAAACACCATATATTTT	CASSVGGQGIFGNTIYF
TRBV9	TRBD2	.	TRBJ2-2	TGTGCCAGCAGCCCACGGACTAGCGGGAGGGCCTGGACCGGGGAGCTGTTTTTT	CASSPRTSGRAWTGELFF
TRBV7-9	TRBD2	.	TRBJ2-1	TGTGCCAGCAGCCGTGGGACTAGCGGCGTCAATGAGCAGTTCTTC	CASSRGTSGVNEQFF
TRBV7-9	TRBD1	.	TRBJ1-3	TGTGCCAGCAGCTTGACAGGGGCCACTGGAAACACCATATATTTT	CASSLTGATGNTIYF
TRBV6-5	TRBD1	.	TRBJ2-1	TGTGCCAGCAGTTGGGGTCGACAGGGGACCAATGAGCAGTTCTTC	CASSWGRQGTNEQFF
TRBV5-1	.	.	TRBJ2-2	TGCGCCAGCAGCCCCACTTCTTACACCGGGGAGCTGTTTTTT	CASSPTSYTGELFF
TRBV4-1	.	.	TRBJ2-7	TGCGCCAGCAGCCGACAGTTATCCTACGAGCAGTACTTC	CASSRQLSYEQYF
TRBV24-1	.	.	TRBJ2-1	TGTGCCACCAGTGATGAGACAGGTAGCTCCTACAATGAGCAGTTCTTC	CATSDETGSSYNEQFF